This T cell receptor (beta chain) was observed in a study of HIV-infected patients and healthy controls (dated by TCRdb to between 2013 and 2015). Study-level background: The study tested whether deep TCR repertoire sequencing of HIV patients' small blood samples could capture immune perturbation and reconstitution. What the work shows at the level of the full study, not this receptor alone: Roughly threefold more distinct CDR3s and higher Shannon diversity were observed in healthy control repertoires than in untreated HIV+ repertoires. During therapy, a significant decrease in frequency was seen for HIV-associated CDR3s, whereas no significant change was found for CMV-associated CDR3s, although most of them became more frequent. Healthy controls shared more CDR3s between individuals than HIV+ patients, by Jaccard index and by count of highly shared sequences. Size-matched repertoire data did not replicate the apparent post-therapy recovery of the Gini index in HIV-infected patients. Differing numbers of distinct sequences in patients and controls hindered comparison, and size-matching assigned excessive weight to rare events in the HIV-infected data. The pairing of alpha and beta chains was not determined in the samples. Sequencing depth was restricted by the use of whole blood, which also prevented the dynamics of distinct T-cell subpopulations from being separated. MAIT cell alpha-chain CDR3s were present at high frequency in healthy controls but severely depleted in HIV+ repertoires. Processing was restricted to sixteen HIV-infected individuals, which the authors judged to be a major constraint on the generalizability of the findings. Compared with controls, HIV-infected patients showed significantly different mean usage of eight alpha and eight beta V genes. Slight age and sex profile differences between the study cohorts did not explain the observed diversity differences. HIV-infected repertoires had significantly higher mean Gini indices than controls, possibly reflecting oligoclonality. The study did not determine donor HLA types.

This clonotype showed up just a few times. Its antigen is not yet known. There are no base qualities to consult, and no much larger clone falls within one base. 400 to 650 ng RNA was reverse transcribed with SuperScript III using primers against the alpha and beta constant regions. Separate alpha and beta chain libraries were generated by chain-specific third strand synthesis with multiplexing indices. The protocol used a single primer pair to amplify all rearrangements within a chain, which avoided primer bias, and attached molecular barcodes to each cDNA molecule. The SP2 sequencing primer site and a random hexamer were carried on a 5' RACE adapter, to which purified cDNA was joined by T4 RNA Ligase 1. Second strand synthesis was primed from the SP2 site with Phusion polymerase, using slow temperature ramps to favor optimal annealing. Two random hexamer sequences, both added before amplification and joined together, made up the 12-nucleotide barcode of each molecule. A short first PCR added P5 and P7 adapter elements plus a second index, followed by a 23-cycle amplification PCR with P5s and P7 primers. Libraries received about 30 PCR cycles in total, were quantified on a Qubit, sized on a Bioanalyzer, and diluted to 4 to 5 nM. Sequencing of the normalized libraries was done on an Illumina MiSeq using 2 x 250 paired-end kits. Reverse transcription reactions were cleaned up on MinElute columns and eluted into approximately 10 ul Tris-Cl. Adapter ligations ran for about 25 hours at 16 degrees C and were afterwards cleaned with AMPure XP beads at a 1:1 ratio. In the paper's pipeline: Demultiplexed FASTQ files were processed with a modified Decombinator that output V, J, insert and barcode information. Sequences sharing a barcode but differing from the dominant sequence were discarded as errors, and barcodes clustered at Levenshtein distance 3 were counted to estimate original cDNA molecules. The R packages ineq, vegan, igraph and RCytoscape were used for downstream analyses, together with IMGT nomenclature and CDR3 definitions. The authors computed V gene usage over distinct sequences and counted each TCR a single time to avoid skew from clonal expansion. Whenever two unique CDR3 amino acid sequences within a donor differed by a single Levenshtein edit, similarity networks linked them. Published HIV-specific CDR3s (approximately 90 alpha, 700 or so beta) and CMV-specific CDR3s (more than 12 alpha, 250 to 300 beta) were compiled and searched for in the repertoires. Random subsampling to size-matched repertoires showed patients' decreased diversity was not caused by their lower sequence numbers. TCRdb passed the public sequencing reads through fastp at Q25 and MiXCR, retaining productive beta sequences. When rows share a CDR3 protein, they turn into one entry using the most common DNA and genes. The V and J calls were determined by TCRdb, not by the authors. The sample table shows 15,000 to 20,000 distinct CDR3 sequences, and approximately 9% are seen once. 2% to 3% of the sample goes to the ten largest clones.

V was cut back by 1 base and J by 0 bases, leaving a gap of 10 bases between them. Via the germline V gene, CDR1 is MGHRA and CDR2 YSYEKL. From the cysteine through the phenylalanine, the CDR3 covers 16 amino acids. The only DNA kept is the CDR3, 48 bases in frame from the first base. Whole blood was used without cell fractionation, so the repertoire reflected all unsorted peripheral T cells. Ten uninfected healthy donors were sampled as controls, four of whom were sampled twice roughly 3 months apart. An approximately 2.6 ml sample of peripheral blood was drawn into Tempus tubes for RNA extraction. Residual genomic DNA was removed with the TURBO-DNase kit and globin mRNA was depleted with GLOBINclear.

The chain is made from TRBV4-1 and TRBJ2-1; D gene: possibly TRBD2, on 6 matching bases. The sequence was obtained from an adult in good health. Sequenced material: blood. The sequence in DNA is TGCGCCAGCAGCCAAGGGACTACCAGCTCCTACAATGAGCAGTTCTTC. It is translated as CASSQGTTSSYNEQFF.